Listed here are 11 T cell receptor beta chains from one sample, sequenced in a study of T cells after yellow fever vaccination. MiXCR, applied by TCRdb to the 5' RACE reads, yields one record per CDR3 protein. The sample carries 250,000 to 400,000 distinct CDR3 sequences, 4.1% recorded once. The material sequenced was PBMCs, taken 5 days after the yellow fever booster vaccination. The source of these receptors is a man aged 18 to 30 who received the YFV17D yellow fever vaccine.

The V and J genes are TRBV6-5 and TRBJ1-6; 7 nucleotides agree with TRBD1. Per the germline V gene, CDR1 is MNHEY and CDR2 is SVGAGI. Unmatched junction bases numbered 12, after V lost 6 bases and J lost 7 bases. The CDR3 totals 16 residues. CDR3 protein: CASSRRGGQINSPLHF. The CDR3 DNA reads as TGTGCCAGCAGCAGACGGGGGGGACAGATAAATTCACCCCTCCACTTT.

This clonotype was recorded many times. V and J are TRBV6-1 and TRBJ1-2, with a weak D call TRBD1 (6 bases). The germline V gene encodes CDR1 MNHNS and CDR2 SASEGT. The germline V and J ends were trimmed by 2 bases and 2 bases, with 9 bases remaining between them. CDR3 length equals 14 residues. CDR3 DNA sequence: TGTGCCAGCAGTGAATGGGACAACAACTATGGCTACACCTTC. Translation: CASSEWDNNYGYTF.

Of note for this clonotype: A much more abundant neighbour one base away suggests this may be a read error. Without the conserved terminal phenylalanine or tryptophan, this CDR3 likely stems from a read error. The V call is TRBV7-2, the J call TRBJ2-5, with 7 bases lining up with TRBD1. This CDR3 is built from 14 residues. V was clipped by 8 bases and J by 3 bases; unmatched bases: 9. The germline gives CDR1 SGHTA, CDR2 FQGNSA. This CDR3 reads CASGPPDRKETQYL. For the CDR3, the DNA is TGTGCCAGCGGCCCACCGGACAGGAAAGAGACCCAGTACCTC.

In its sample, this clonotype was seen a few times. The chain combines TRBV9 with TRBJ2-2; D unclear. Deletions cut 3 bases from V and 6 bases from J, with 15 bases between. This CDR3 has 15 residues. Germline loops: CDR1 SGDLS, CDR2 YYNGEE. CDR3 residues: CASSAHLGLSGELFF. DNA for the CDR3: TGTGCCAGCAGCGCCCATTTAGGGCTCTCCGGGGAGCTGTTTTTT.

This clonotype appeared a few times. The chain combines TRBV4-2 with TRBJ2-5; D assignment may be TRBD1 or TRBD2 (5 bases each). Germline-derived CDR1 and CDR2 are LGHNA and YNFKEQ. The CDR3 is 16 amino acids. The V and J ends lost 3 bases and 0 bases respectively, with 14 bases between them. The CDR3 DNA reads TGTGCCAGCAGCCACCCCGGGACGGGGTACCAAGAGACCCAGTACTTC. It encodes CASSHPGTGYQETQYF.

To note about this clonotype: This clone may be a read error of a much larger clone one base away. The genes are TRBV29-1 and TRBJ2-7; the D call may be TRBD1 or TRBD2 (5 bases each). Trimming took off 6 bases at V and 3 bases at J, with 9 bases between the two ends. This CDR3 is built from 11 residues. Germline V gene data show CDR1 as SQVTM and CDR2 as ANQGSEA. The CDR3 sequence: CSVRGGYEQYV. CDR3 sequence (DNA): TGCAGCGTGAGGGGCGGCTACGAGCAGTACGTC.

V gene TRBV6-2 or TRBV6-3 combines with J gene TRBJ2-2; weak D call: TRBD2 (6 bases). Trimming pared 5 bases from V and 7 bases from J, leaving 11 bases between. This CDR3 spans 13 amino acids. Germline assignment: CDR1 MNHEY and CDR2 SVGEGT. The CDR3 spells CASSATRGGELFF. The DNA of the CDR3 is TGTGCCAGCAGTGCCACGCGGGGCGGGGAGCTGTTTTTT.

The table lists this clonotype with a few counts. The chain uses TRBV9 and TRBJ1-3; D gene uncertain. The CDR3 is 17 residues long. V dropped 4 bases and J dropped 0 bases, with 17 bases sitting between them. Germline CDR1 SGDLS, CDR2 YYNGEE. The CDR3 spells CASSNLERVGSGNTIYF. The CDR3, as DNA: TGTGCCAGCAGCAACCTAGAAAGGGTAGGCTCTGGAAACACCATATATTTT.

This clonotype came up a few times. Here the CDR3 reads CASSPRQGTYTGELFF. DNA for the CDR3: TGTGCCAGCAGCCCACGACAGGGGACTTATACCGGGGAGCTGTTTTTT. V usage is TRBV3-1 and J usage is TRBJ2-2; 8 positions match TRBD1. The trim removed 4 bases at V and 5 bases at J, leaving 9 bases unmatched. The CDR3 is 16 amino acids. The germline gives CDR1 LGHDT, CDR2 YNNKEL (reference sequence).

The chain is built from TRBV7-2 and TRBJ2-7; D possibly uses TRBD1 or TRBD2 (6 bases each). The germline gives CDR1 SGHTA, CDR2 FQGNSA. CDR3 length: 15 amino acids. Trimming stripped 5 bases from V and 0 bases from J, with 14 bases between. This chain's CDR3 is CASSPEGGLSYEQYV. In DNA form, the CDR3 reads TGTGCCAGCAGCCCAGAGGGGGGACTCTCCTACGAGCAGTACGTC.

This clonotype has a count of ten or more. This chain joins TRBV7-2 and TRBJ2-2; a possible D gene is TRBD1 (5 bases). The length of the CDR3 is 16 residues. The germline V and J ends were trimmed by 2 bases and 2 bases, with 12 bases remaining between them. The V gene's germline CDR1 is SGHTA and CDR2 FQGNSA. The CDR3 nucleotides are TGTGCCAGCAGCTTATTTGTCGACAGTAACACCGGGGAGCTGTTTTTT. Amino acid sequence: CASSLFVDSNTGELFF.